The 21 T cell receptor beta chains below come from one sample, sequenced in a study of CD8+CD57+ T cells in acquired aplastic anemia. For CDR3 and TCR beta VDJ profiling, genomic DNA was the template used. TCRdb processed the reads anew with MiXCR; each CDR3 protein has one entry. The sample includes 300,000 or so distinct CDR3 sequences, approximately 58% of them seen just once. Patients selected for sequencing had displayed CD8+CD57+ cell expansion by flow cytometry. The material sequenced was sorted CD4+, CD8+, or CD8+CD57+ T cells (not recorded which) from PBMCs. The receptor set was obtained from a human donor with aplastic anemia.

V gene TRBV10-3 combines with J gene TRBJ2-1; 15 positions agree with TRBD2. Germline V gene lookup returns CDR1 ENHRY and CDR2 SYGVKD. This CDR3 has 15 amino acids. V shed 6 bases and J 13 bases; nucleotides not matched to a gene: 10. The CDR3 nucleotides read TGTGCCATCAGAGCAGGACTAGCGGGAGGGCCAGGCCAGTTCTTC. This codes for CAIRAGLAGGPGQFF.

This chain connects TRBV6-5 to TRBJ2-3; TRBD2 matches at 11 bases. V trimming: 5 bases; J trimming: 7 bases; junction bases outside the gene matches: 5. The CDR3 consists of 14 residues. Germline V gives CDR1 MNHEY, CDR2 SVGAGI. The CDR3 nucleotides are TGTGCCAGCAGTACTAGCGGGAGTCTGTATACGCAGTATTTT. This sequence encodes CASSTSGSLYTQYF.

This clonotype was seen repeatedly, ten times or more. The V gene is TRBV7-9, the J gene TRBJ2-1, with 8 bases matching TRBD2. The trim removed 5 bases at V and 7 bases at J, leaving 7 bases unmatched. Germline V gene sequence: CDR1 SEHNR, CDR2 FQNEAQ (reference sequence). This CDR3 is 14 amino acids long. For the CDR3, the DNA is TGTGCCAGCAGCAAGGGACTAGAGTTGAATGAGCAGTTCTTC. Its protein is CASSKGLELNEQFF.

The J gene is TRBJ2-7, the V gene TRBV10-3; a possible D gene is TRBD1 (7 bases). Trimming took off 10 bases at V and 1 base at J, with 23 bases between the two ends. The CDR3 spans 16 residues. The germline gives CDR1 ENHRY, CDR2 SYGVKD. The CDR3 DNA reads TGTGCCAGCAGGGGGATACGTGGAGGGGGATCCTACGAGCAGTACTTC. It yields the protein CASRGIRGGGSYEQYF.

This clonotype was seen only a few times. The CDR3 loop reads CSARDRGSGTEAFF. The CDR3 DNA sequence: TGCAGTGCTAGAGATCGGGGGAGCGGCACTGAAGCTTTCTTT. The V call is TRBV20-1, the J call TRBJ1-1; D may be TRBD1 (5 bases). The CDR3 has 14 residues. The V end was cut by 0 bases, the J end by 4 bases, with 12 bases between. Germline-derived CDR1 and CDR2 are DFQATT and SNEGSKA (reference sequence).

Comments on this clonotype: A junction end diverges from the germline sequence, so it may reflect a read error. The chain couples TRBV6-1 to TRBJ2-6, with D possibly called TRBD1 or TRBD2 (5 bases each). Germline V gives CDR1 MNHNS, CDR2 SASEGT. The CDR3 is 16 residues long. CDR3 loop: CVSSEAQGVGANVLTF. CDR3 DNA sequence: TGTGTCAGCAGTGAAGCCCAGGGAGTTGGGGCCAACGTCCTGACTTTC.

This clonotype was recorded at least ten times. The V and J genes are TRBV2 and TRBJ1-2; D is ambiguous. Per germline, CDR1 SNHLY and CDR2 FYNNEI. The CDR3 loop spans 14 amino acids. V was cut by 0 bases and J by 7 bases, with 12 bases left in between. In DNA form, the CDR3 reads TGTGCCAGCAGTGAAGCGCTTGGAGTTGGTGGCTACACCTTC. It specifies CASSEALGVGGYTF.

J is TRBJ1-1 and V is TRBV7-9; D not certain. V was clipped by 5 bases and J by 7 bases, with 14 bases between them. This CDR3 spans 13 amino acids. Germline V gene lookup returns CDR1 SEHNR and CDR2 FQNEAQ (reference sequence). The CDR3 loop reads CASSQTSGSEAFF. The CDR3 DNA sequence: TGTGCCAGCAGCCAGACTAGCGGGAGTGAAGCTTTCTTT. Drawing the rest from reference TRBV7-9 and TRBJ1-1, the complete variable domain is DTGVSQNPRHKITKRGQNVTFRCDPISEHNRLYWYRQTLGQGPEFLTYFQNEAQLEKSRLLSDRFSAERPKGSFSTLEIQRTEQGDSAMYLCASSQTSGSEAFFGQGTRLTVV.

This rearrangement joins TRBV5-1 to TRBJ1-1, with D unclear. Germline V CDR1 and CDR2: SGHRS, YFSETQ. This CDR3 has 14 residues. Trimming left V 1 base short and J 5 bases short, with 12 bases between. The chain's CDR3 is CASSLSSRDTEAFF. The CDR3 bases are TGCGCCAGCAGCTTGTCCTCAAGGGATACTGAAGCTTTCTTT.

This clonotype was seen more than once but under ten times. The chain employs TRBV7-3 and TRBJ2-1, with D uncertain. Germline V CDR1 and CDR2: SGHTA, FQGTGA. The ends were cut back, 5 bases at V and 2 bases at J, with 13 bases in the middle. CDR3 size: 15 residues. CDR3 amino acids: CASSPSFSTYNEQFF. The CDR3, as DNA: TGTGCCAGCAGCCCATCCTTCAGTACCTACAATGAGCAGTTCTTC.

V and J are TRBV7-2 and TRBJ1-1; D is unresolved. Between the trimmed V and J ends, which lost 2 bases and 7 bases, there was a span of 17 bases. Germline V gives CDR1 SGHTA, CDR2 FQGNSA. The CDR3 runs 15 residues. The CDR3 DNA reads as TGTGCCAGCAGCTTATGGCAGGTTTCTCCATATGAAGCTTTCTTT. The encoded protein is CASSLWQVSPYEAFF.

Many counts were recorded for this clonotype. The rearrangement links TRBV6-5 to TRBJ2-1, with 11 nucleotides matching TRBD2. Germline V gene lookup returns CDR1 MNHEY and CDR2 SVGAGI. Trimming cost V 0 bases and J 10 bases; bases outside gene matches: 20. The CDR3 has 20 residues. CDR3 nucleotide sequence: TGTGCCAGCAGTTACTCGTTTCGTATGTCGAGTAGCGGGAGGGCGGGGGAGCAGTTCTTC. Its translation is CASSYSFRMSSSGRAGEQFF.

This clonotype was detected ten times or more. The CDR3 DNA reads TGTGCCAGCAGTTCGGGACAGGCGACGGGCGGGGAGCTGTTTTTT. It yields the protein CASSSGQATGGELFF. The rearrangement links TRBV12-3 or TRBV12-4 to TRBJ2-2, with 8 bases identical to TRBD1. CDR3 length: 15 residues. J was trimmed by 7 bases and V by 4 bases; bases with no gene match: 8.

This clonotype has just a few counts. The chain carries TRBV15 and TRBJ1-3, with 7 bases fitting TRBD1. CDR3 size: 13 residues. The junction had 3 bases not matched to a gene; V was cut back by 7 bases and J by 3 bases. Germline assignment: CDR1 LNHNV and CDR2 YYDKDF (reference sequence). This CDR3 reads CATNRGDGNTIYF. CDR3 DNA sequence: TGTGCCACCAACAGGGGAGATGGAAACACCATATATTTT.

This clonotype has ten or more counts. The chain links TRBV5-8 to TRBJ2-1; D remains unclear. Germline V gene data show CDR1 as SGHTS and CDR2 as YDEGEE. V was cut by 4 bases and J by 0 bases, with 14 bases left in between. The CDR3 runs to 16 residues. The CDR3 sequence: CASSAAPSTSYNEQFF. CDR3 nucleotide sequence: TGTGCCAGCAGCGCAGCCCCATCGACCTCCTACAATGAGCAGTTCTTC.

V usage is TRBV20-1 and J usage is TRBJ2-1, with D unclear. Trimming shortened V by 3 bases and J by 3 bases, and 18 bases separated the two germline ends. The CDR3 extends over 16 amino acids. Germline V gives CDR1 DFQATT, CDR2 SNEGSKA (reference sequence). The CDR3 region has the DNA TGCAGTGCTAGTCCCCCCAGCCGAACAGTCTACAATGAGCAGTTCTTC. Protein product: CSASPPSRTVYNEQFF.

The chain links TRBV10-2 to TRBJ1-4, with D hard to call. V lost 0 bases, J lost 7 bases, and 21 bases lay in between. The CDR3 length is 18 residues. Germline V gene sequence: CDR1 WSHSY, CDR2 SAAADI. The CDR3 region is CASSESGFLTLNGEKLFF. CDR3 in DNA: TGCGCCAGCAGTGAGTCGGGGTTTTTAACACTCAACGGTGAAAAACTGTTTTTT.

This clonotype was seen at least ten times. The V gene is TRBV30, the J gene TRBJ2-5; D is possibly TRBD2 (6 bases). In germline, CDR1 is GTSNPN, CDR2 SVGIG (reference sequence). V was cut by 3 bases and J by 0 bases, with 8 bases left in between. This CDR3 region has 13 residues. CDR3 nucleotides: TGTGCCTGGAGCCGGGACTACCAAGAGACCCAGTACTTC. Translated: CAWSRDYQETQYF. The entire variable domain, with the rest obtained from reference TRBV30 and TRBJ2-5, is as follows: SQTIHQWPATLVQPVGSPLSLECTVEGTSNPNLYWYRQAAGRGLQLLFYSVGIGQISSEVPQNLSASRPQDRQFILSSKKLLLSDSGFYLCAWSRDYQETQYFGPGTRLLVL.

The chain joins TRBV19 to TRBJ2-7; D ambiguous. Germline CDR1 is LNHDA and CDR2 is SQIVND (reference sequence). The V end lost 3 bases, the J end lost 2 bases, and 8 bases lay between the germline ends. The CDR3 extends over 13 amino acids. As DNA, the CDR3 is TGTGCCAGTAGTATCGCGGACGCCTACGAGCAGTACTTC. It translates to CASSIADAYEQYF. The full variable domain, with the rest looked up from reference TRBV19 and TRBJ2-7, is DGGITQSPKYLFRKEGQNVTLSCEQNLNHDAMYWYRQDPGQGLRLIYYSQIVNDFQKGDIAEGYSVSREKKESFPLTVTSAQKNPTAFYLCASSIADAYEQYFGPGTRLTVT.

As DNA, the CDR3 is TGCAGTGCTAGTCGAGGGGGGAGCACAGATACGCAGTATTTT. Translation: CSASRGGSTDTQYF. The chain employs TRBV20-1 and TRBJ2-3, with D perhaps being TRBD1 or TRBD2 (6 bases each). The germline V gene has CDR1 DFQATT and CDR2 SNEGSKA (reference sequence). V was pared by 3 bases and J by 0 bases, with 10 bases between. This CDR3 spans 14 amino acids.

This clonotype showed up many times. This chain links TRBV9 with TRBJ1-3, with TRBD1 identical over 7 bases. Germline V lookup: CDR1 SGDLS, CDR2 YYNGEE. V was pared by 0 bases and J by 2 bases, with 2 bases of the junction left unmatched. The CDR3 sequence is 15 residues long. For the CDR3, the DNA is TGTGCCAGCAGCGTAGCGCAGGGGGCTGGAAACACCATATATTTT. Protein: CASSVAQGAGNTIYF.